The source of this T cell receptor (beta chain) is a study of blood T cell repertoires in COVID-19. Study processing details: Estimates of nucleated cell counts were drawn from the amplification of reference gene primers. Clones were sequenced by immunoSEQ multiplex PCR, and TCRdb holds only the in-frame ones, with some missing. V, J and clone size are taken as reported in that table, and D and trimming were inferred from the DNA itself. The sample lists some 290,000 clones, around 92% occurring once. Seattle enrolled patients during active infection and tracked them longitudinally. Germline assignment: CDR1 MNHEY and CDR2 SVGAGI. The CDR3 has 14 amino acids. Trimming cost V 7 bases and J 2 bases, with 14 bases left between them.

The TCR sequence derives from a young woman with COVID-19, enrolled during active disease. The chain uses TRBV6-5 and TRBJ1-2; the D gene is possibly TRBD1 (5 bases). The material sequenced was peripheral blood. The CDR3 DNA is TGTGCCAGCACCTACCTGGGGCGGAACTATGGCTACACCTTC. Translated: CASTYLGRNYGYTF.